These 10 T cell receptor beta chains originate from one sample sequenced in a study of cytomegalovirus exposure and HLA in healthy donors. Clones were sequenced by immunoSEQ multiplex PCR, and TCRdb holds only the in-frame ones, with some missing. The table records over 250,000 clones, 87% of them present only once. The specimen was PBMCs. These receptors all stem from a woman in her 30s in good health and CMV-seropositive.

J is TRBJ2-5 and V is TRBV12-5; D possibly corresponds to TRBD2 (8 bases). Germline V gene sequence: CDR1 LGHNT, CDR2 FRNRAP. V was shortened by 6 bases and J by 5 bases, with 22 bases between the two germline ends. There are 16 residues in the CDR3. The CDR3 nucleotides read TGTGCTAGTGGAGGGGGCTCAGCGGGAGACTATGAGACCCAGTACTTC. Translated, it gives CASGGGSAGDYETQYF.

The table lists this clone with a count of one. V gene TRBV28 combines with J gene TRBJ2-1; the match to TRBD2 covers 7 bases. Germline assignment: CDR1 MDHEN and CDR2 SYDVKM. CDR3 length: 14 residues. The trim removed 7 bases at V and 4 bases at J, leaving 7 bases unmatched. The CDR3 DNA is TGTGCCAGCAACCGACTAGCTGGTTACAATGAGCAGTTCTTC. Encoded protein: CASNRLAGYNEQFF.

The rearrangement joins TRBV4-3 to TRBJ1-5, with 9 bases lining up with TRBD1. V trimming: 5 bases; J trimming: 2 bases; junction bases outside the gene matches: 4. This CDR3 is built from 15 residues. The germline V gene has CDR1 LGHNA and CDR2 YSLEER. The CDR3 region has the DNA TGCGCCAGCAGCTACGGACAGGGGCGCAATCAGCCCCAGCATTTT. It specifies CASSYGQGRNQPQHF.

The V gene is TRBV9, the J gene TRBJ2-1, with no clear D. The ends were cut back, 1 base at V and 2 bases at J, with 10 bases in the middle. The CDR3 contains 15 residues. Germline assignment: CDR1 SGDLS and CDR2 YYNGEE. This chain's CDR3 is CASSVWANPYNEQFF. In DNA, the CDR3 is TGTGCCAGCAGCGTATGGGCTAACCCCTACAATGAGCAGTTCTTC. The complete variable domain, with remaining parts taken from reference TRBV9 and TRBJ2-1, reads DSGVTQTPKHLITATGQRVTLRCSPRSGDLSVYWYQQSLDQGLQFLIQYYNGEERAKGNILERFSAQQFPDLHSELNLSSLELGDSALYFCASSVWANPYNEQFFGPGTRLTVL.

This sequence joins TRBV6-1 and TRBJ2-1; 7 positions agree with TRBD2. The V and J ends lost 3 bases and 7 bases, in that order; junction bases with no gene match: 21. The CDR3 has 19 residues. CDR1 and CDR2 from the germline V gene are MNHNS and SASEGT. The CDR3 DNA reads TGTGCCAGCAGTGATGGGGGACGGCGACTAGCTCGAGTATTAAATGAGCAGTTCTTC. Translating gives CASSDGGRRLARVLNEQFF.

V and J are TRBV15 and TRBJ2-7; D is possibly TRBD2 (6 bases). CDR3 length equals 14 residues. V lost 3 bases, J lost 0 bases, and 9 bases lay in between. Germline CDR1 and CDR2: LNHNV and YYDKDF (reference sequence). The CDR3 sequence is CATSRGSGSYEQYF. The CDR3 coding sequence is TGTGCCACCAGCAGGGGTAGCGGCTCCTACGAGCAGTACTTC.

CDR3: CASKSQLNTEAFF. The DNA of the CDR3 is TGTGCCAGCAAAAGCCAGCTAAACACTGAAGCTTTCTTT. This sequence joins TRBV25-1 and TRBJ1-1; no definite D call. Germline V gives CDR1 MGHDK, CDR2 SYGVNS. The CDR3 covers 13 residues. V dropped 7 bases and J dropped 2 bases, with 11 bases sitting between them.

The chain is built from TRBV11-2 and TRBJ2-5; perhaps TRBD1 as D (8 bases). Germline V CDR1 and CDR2: SGHAT, FQNNGV. The V and J ends lost 5 bases and 4 bases respectively, with 20 bases between them. This CDR3 region has 16 residues. This CDR3 is CASSLQGAGVGETQYF. CDR3 bases: TGTGCCAGCAGCCTGCAGGGGGCGGGAGTGGGAGAGACCCAGTACTTC. Drawing the rest from reference TRBV11-2 and TRBJ2-5, the complete variable domain is EAGVAQSPRYKIIEKRQSVAFWCNPISGHATLYWYQQILGQGPKLLIQFQNNGVVDDSQLPKDRFSAERLKGVDSTLKIQPAKLEDSAVYLCASSLQGAGVGETQYFGPGTRLLVL.

This rearrangement joins TRBV2 to TRBJ1-6; 9 bases fit TRBD1. CDR1 is SNHLY, CDR2 FYNNEI, per germline. CDR3 length: 14 amino acids. Trimming took 7 bases from V and 6 from J; bases not matched to a gene: 4. The CDR3 nucleotides are TGTGCCAGCACACCGGGACAGGGTAATTCACCCCTCCACTTT. Its protein is CASTPGQGNSPLHF.

This clone has more than one count but fewer than ten. V is TRBV19 and J is TRBJ2-7; no reliable D call. The CDR3 loop spans 14 amino acids. CDR1 is LNHDA and CDR2 is SQIVND in the germline V gene (reference sequence). Trimming pared 6 bases from V and 0 bases from J, leaving 12 bases between. DNA of the CDR3: TGTGCCAGTAGAATAAGCGTCAGCTCCTACGAGCAGTACTTC. It specifies CASRISVSSYEQYF.